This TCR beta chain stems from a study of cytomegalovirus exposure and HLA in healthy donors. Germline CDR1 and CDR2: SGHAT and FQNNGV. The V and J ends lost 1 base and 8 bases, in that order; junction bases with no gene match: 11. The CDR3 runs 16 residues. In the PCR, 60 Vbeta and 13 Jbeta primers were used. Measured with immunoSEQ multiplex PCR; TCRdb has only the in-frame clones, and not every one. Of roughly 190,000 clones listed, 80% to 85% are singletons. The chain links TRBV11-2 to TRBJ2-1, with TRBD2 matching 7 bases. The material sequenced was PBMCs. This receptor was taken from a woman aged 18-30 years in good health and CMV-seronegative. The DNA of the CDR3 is TGTGCCAGCAGCTTAGGCGGGCGGGAGTGGTTCCATGAGCAGTTCTTC. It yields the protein CASSLGGREWFHEQFF.